The 21 T cell receptor beta chains listed next were all sequenced from one sample in a study of blood T cells in healthy people across ages. For the second PCR, which ran for roughly 6 to 12 cycles, a sample-barcoded 5' primer and a J-beta primer mix were used. TCRdb independently ran MiXCR on the 5' RACE reads; one entry per CDR3 protein. The sample lists more than 1,400,000 distinct CDR3 sequences; 35% to 45% were seen once. The specimen sequenced was blood. These receptors were obtained from a woman aged 18-29 years in good health.

The table lists this clonotype with a few counts. This CDR3 reads CASSLGRGSNQPQHF. CDR3 DNA sequence: TGTGCCAGCAGTTTAGGTAGGGGCTCAAATCAGCCCCAGCATTTT. The V gene is TRBV12-3 or TRBV12-4, the J gene TRBJ2-3; possible D gene TRBD1, 5 bases. The J call may not be correct, given that the DNA end is closer to TRBJ1-5. This CDR3 is built from 15 residues.

In its sample, this clonotype was seen a few times. The chain employs TRBV20-1 and TRBJ2-1, with unresolved D. The CDR3 length is 13 residues. V lost 0 bases, J lost 7 bases, and 10 bases lay in between. Germline V lookup: CDR1 DFQATT, CDR2 SNEGSKA (reference sequence). In DNA, the CDR3 is TGCAGTGCTAGAGATCTCAGCGTTAATGAGCAGTTCTTC. Its translation is CSARDLSVNEQFF.

In this sample, this clonotype turned up a few times. CDR3 bases: TGCAGTGCAGGGGAGCCTTACGAGCAGTACTTC. This gives the protein CSAGEPYEQYF. This chain joins TRBV20-1 and TRBJ2-5; tentatively, D is TRBD1 or TRBD2 (5 bases each). The DNA end lines up better with TRBJ2-7; the J call may be wrong. This CDR3 has 11 amino acids. Germline-derived CDR1 and CDR2 are DFQATT and SNEGSKA (reference sequence).

To note about this clonotype: Sequence at one end of the junction differs from germline and may be a read error. J is TRBJ1-6 and V is TRBV20-1; the D is unclear. The CDR3 totals 13 residues. The germline gives CDR1 DFQATT, CDR2 SNEGSKA (reference sequence). This chain's CDR3 is CSARDLRNSPLHF. The CDR3 region has the DNA TGCAGTGCTAGAGATCTTCGGAATTCACCCCTCCATTTT.

This clonotype appeared a few times. This rearrangement joins TRBV7-2 to TRBJ2-7; the match to TRBD2 covers 8 bases. CDR3 length: 14 residues. From germline, CDR1 is SGHTA and CDR2 FQGNSA. Losses at the gene ends were 4 bases for V and 4 bases for J; bases not matched to a gene: 6. The CDR3 DNA sequence: TGTGCCAGCAGCTCCTTTGGACTAGCATACGAGCAGTACTTC. Amino acid sequence: CASSSFGLAYEQYF.

This clonotype was found a few times. The chain links TRBV11-2 to TRBJ1-1, with D unclear. Trimming cost V 3 bases and J 5 bases, with 13 bases left between them. The CDR3 is 14 amino acids. Germline values: CDR1 SGHAT, CDR2 FQNNGV. The CDR3 here is CASSLAEGITEAFF. CDR3 DNA sequence: TGTGCCAGCAGCTTGGCCGAGGGTATAACTGAAGCTTTCTTT.

This clonotype was seen a few times. The chain couples TRBV20-1 to TRBJ2-3; 16 bases match TRBD2. V was pared by 3 bases and J by 2 bases, with 8 bases of the junction left unmatched. Germline loops: CDR1 DFQATT, CDR2 SNEGSKA (reference sequence). CDR3 length: 18 amino acids. DNA for the CDR3: TGCAGTGCTAGCCCGGGACTAGCGGGAGGGCAGAACACAGATACGCAGTATTTT. Translating it yields CSASPGLAGGQNTDTQYF.

The chain combines TRBV28 with TRBJ2-1; D unresolved. V was pared by 1 base and J by 4 bases, with 5 bases between. The CDR3 has 13 residues. Germline V lookup: CDR1 MDHEN, CDR2 SYDVKM. The CDR3 region has the DNA TGTGCCAGCAGTTTATTGCGGTACAATGAGCAGTTCTTC. Its translation is CASSLLRYNEQFF.

Only a few counts were recorded for this clonotype. CDR3 sequence: CASSLLASGVNEQFF. CDR3 DNA: TGTGCCAGCAGTTTATTGGCTAGCGGCGTCAATGAGCAGTTCTTC. The V call is TRBV28, the J call TRBJ2-1; 7 bases align to TRBD2. Germline CDR1 and CDR2: MDHEN and SYDVKM. Trimming removed 1 base from V and 6 bases from J; junction bases left unmatched: 6. The CDR3 covers 15 residues.

This clonotype was observed many times. The chain couples TRBV5-1 to TRBJ2-5; a weak D match, TRBD1 (6 bases). Germline V gene lookup returns CDR1 SGHRS and CDR2 YFSETQ. Trimming cost V 0 bases and J 3 bases, with 9 bases left between them. The CDR3 is made up of 14 amino acids. The DNA of the CDR3 is TGCGCCAGCAGCTTGGCCGGACAGAAAGAGACCCAGTACTTC. Its protein is CASSLAGQKETQYF.

This clonotype was seen a handful of times. The chain has TRBV5-4 and TRBJ2-6, with 8 positions matching TRBD1. J lost 0 bases, V lost 4 bases, and 9 bases had no gene match. This CDR3 is built from 18 residues. Germline CDR1 and CDR2: SGHNT and YYREEE (reference sequence). The CDR3 loop reads CASSQTGTGPSGANVLTF. The CDR3 nucleotides read TGTGCCAGCAGCCAAACCGGGACAGGCCCCTCTGGGGCCAACGTCCTGACTTTC.

This clonotype has a handful of counts. The chain has TRBV5-5 and TRBJ2-5, with 14 bases lining up with TRBD2. CDR1 and CDR2 from the germline V gene are SGHKS and YYEKEE (reference sequence). The V segment lost 5 bases and the J segment 3 bases; nucleotides outside the gene matches: 6. The CDR3 is 16 amino acids. DNA for the CDR3: TGTGCCAGCAGGTCCCCGGGACTAGCGGGAGAAGAGACCCAGTACTTC. Protein sequence: CASRSPGLAGEETQYF.

V usage is TRBV20-1 and J usage is TRBJ2-3, with D uncertain. Trimming stripped 6 bases from V and 0 bases from J, with 13 bases between. Germline V gene sequence: CDR1 DFQATT, CDR2 SNEGSKA (reference sequence). The CDR3 runs 14 residues. The DNA of the CDR3 is TGCAGTGCCGTCATAAGCGCTAGCACAGATACGCAGTATTTT. It codes for CSAVISASTDTQYF.

The chain is built from TRBV6-2 or TRBV6-3 and TRBJ2-3; no firm D call. CDR3 length: 16 residues. Trimming shortened V by 6 bases and J by 4 bases, and 20 bases separated the two germline ends. CDR1 and CDR2 (germline): MNHEY, SVGEGT. This CDR3 reads CASSTAANRIPDTQYF. Here the CDR3 DNA reads TGTGCCAGCAGCACCGCGGCTAACCGGATCCCAGATACGCAGTATTTT.

This chain joins TRBV5-6 and TRBJ2-7; D is perhaps TRBD1 or TRBD2 (7 bases each). The CDR3 covers 16 residues. The germline CDR1 and CDR2 sequences are SGHDT and YYEEEE. The V and J ends lost 0 bases and 10 bases respectively, with 23 bases between them. CDR3 in DNA: TGTGCCAGCAGCTTGGTGGGGGAGGGGACAGCTCGAATTCAGTACTTC. Its translation: CASSLVGEGTARIQYF. The full variable domain, with the rest looked up from reference TRBV5-6 and TRBJ2-7, is DAGVTQSPTHLIKTRGQQVTLRCSPKSGHDTVSWYQQALGQGPQFIFQYYEEEERQRGNFPDRFSGHQFPNYSSELNVNALLLGDSALYLCASSLVGEGTARIQYFGPGTRLTVT.

In its sample, this clonotype was seen many times. This chain joins TRBV6-5 and TRBJ2-1; maybe TRBD1 (6 bases). This CDR3 has 15 residues. The ends were cut back, 0 bases at V and 5 bases at J, with 11 bases in the middle. Germline V lookup: CDR1 MNHEY, CDR2 SVGAGI. The CDR3 loop reads CASSYSFGQNNEQFF. The CDR3 DNA follows: TGTGCCAGCAGTTACTCGTTCGGACAGAACAATGAGCAGTTCTTC.

V gene TRBV2 combines with J gene TRBJ2-7; D may correspond to TRBD1 or TRBD2 (5 bases each). The germline gives CDR1 SNHLY, CDR2 FYNNEI. The CDR3 is 15 residues long. The germline V and J ends were trimmed by 3 bases and 0 bases, with 12 bases remaining between them. CDR3 protein: CASSDSGPNSYEQYF. DNA for the CDR3: TGTGCCAGCAGTGATTCGGGACCTAACTCCTACGAGCAGTACTTC. Full variable domain (remainder filled in from reference TRBV2 and TRBJ2-7): EPEVTQTPSHQVTQMGQEVILRCVPISNHLYFYWYRQILGQKVEFLVSFYNNEISEKSEIFDDQFSVERPDGSNFTLKIRSTKLEDSAMYFCASSDSGPNSYEQYFGPGTRLTVT.

In this sample, this clonotype turned up a few times. V and J are TRBV28 and TRBJ2-3; D possibly corresponds to TRBD1 (6 bases). CDR3 length equals 14 residues. The germline V gene encodes CDR1 MDHEN and CDR2 SYDVKM. Trimming took off 4 bases at V and 0 bases at J, with 8 bases between the two ends. DNA for the CDR3: TGTGCCAGCAGTTGGACAGTTAGCACAGATACGCAGTATTTT. Amino acids: CASSWTVSTDTQYF.

The CDR3 protein is CSARDAWGNTIYF. In DNA, the CDR3 is TGCAGTGCTAGAGACGCATGGGGAAACACCATATATTTT. The rearrangement links TRBV20-1 to TRBJ1-3, with D unclear. CDR3 size: 13 residues. V was trimmed by 0 bases and J by 4 bases, leaving 7 bases between them. Germline CDR1 is DFQATT and CDR2 is SNEGSKA (reference sequence).

The chain links TRBV6-1 to TRBJ2-7; possibly TRBD1 for D (7 bases). CDR3 size: 15 residues. V was cut by 9 bases and J by 3 bases, with 21 bases left in between. Germline V CDR1 and CDR2: MNHNS, SASEGT. The CDR3 region is CASQGGGSGFYEQYF. The CDR3 bases are TGTGCCAGTCAGGGGGGAGGCAGCGGGTTCTACGAGCAGTACTTC.

DNA of the CDR3: TGTGCCAGCAGCTTAGCTTTTTCGGGCCAGCCCCAGCATTTT. Its protein is CASSLAFSGQPQHF. The chain employs TRBV7-2 and TRBJ1-5, with D hard to call. The V gene lost 0 bases and the J gene lost 7 bases, with 10 bases spanning the gap. The CDR3 has 14 amino acids. Germline V lookup: CDR1 SGHTA, CDR2 FQGNSA.